This T cell receptor (beta chain) came from a study of blood T cell repertoires in COVID-19. Study details: Spain, Italy and the United States supplied samples that represented acute and convalescent COVID-19. PBMCs, B-cell-depleted T cells, or T cells were the source of the cDNA or gDNA that made up the material.

This clone was recorded only once. In the authors' workflow: The assay estimated nucleated cells by amplifying reference gene primers. The repertoire was sequenced with immunoSEQ multiplex PCR; TCRdb's copy has only in-frame clones and lacks some. The D gene and trimming were derived from the DNA, and the V and J assignments and clone size from that table. The data contain about 140,000 clones, 86% of them singletons. The CDR3 runs to 15 residues. J lost 3 bases, V lost 1 base, and 4 bases had no gene match. Germline V lookup: CDR1 SGHRS, CDR2 YFSETQ. Sequencing was carried out using peripheral blood. V is TRBV5-1 and J is TRBJ2-7; 10 positions agree with TRBD2. The clonotype was recovered from a woman aged 60-75 years with acute or convalescent COVID-19. CDR3 sequence (DNA): TGCGCCAGCAGCTTGACTAGCGGGGACTACTACGAGCAGTACTTC. Its translation: CASSLTSGDYYEQYF.